A single sample gave rise to the 7 T cell receptor beta chains below, sequenced in a study of T cell responses to AZD1222 COVID-19 vaccine. Assay used: immunoSEQ multiplex PCR; TCRdb lists only in-frame clones, some missing. The top ten hold around 15% of the sample, which has roughly 120,000 clones, about 90% seen once. The sample was peripheral blood, taken 28 days after the second AZD1222 dose. The receptor set was obtained from an adult who received the AZD1222 COVID-19 vaccine.

This chain links TRBV4-1 with TRBJ2-3; TRBD2 aligns across 9 bases. V lost 1 base and J lost 6; bases outside the gene matches: 11. The CDR3 runs 17 residues. Germline V gene lookup returns CDR1 MGHRA and CDR2 YSYEKL. The DNA of the CDR3 is TGCGCCAGCAGCCAAGCGAGGGTAGCGGGGGTCGGCGATACGCAGTATTTT. This gives the protein CASSQARVAGVGDTQYF.

The chain has TRBV27 and TRBJ2-5, with a possible D match to TRBD1 (6 bases). Germline V lookup: CDR1 MNHEY, CDR2 SMNVEV (reference sequence). CDR3 size: 14 residues. V shed 5 bases and J shed 7 bases, with 17 bases lying between them. For the CDR3, the DNA is TGTGCCAGCAGTCCCCAACAGGGATTTGGGACCCAGTACTTC. It yields the protein CASSPQQGFGTQYF.

The chain has TRBV5-1 and TRBJ1-2; possible D gene TRBD1, 5 bases. With 5 bases removed from V and 2 bases from J, the gap between germline ends came to 10 bases. This CDR3 is 13 amino acids long. CDR1 is SGHRS, CDR2 YFSETQ, per germline. The CDR3 protein is CASRTRDNYGYTF. The CDR3 DNA reads TGCGCCAGCAGAACGAGGGACAACTATGGCTACACCTTC.

The CDR3 nucleotides read TGTGCCAGCAGTCTAAGACAGGGGTACTATGGCTACACCTTC. Protein: CASSLRQGYYGYTF. The chain is built from TRBV6-5 and TRBJ1-2, with 8 bases identical to TRBD1. The CDR3 runs 14 residues. Germline CDR1 reads MNHEY; CDR2 reads SVGAGI. Germline trimming cut 5 bases from V and 3 bases from J; bases unmatched to any gene: 5.

In this sample, this clone turned up once. The chain employs TRBV18 and TRBJ2-2; D might be TRBD1 (6 bases). Germline-derived CDR1 and CDR2 are KGHSH and LQKENI. The CDR3 loop spans 16 amino acids. The germline V and J ends were trimmed by 3 bases and 4 bases, with 15 bases remaining between them. The CDR3 protein is CASSPQESGATGELFF. CDR3 DNA: TGTGCCAGCTCACCCCAGGAGTCAGGGGCCACCGGGGAGCTGTTTTTT.

V usage is TRBV5-1 and J usage is TRBJ1-6; possible D gene TRBD1, 6 bases. The V and J ends lost 3 bases and 10 bases respectively, with 17 bases between them. Germline values: CDR1 SGHRS, CDR2 YFSETQ. The CDR3 loop spans 15 amino acids. The CDR3 sequence is CASSWGAGGSSPLHF. The CDR3 nucleotides read TGCGCCAGCAGCTGGGGGGCGGGGGGAAGCTCACCCCTCCACTTT.

The chain is built from TRBV10-3 and TRBJ2-2, with D perhaps matching TRBD1 or TRBD2 (5 bases each). The CDR3 is 16 amino acids. Germline V gene sequence: CDR1 ENHRY, CDR2 SYGVKD. Trimming removed 0 bases from V and 5 bases from J, with 13 bases in between. In DNA, the CDR3 is TGTGCCATCAGTGAGTCCCGGGACGGTCGTACCGGGGAGCTGTTTTTT. This sequence encodes CAISESRDGRTGELFF.